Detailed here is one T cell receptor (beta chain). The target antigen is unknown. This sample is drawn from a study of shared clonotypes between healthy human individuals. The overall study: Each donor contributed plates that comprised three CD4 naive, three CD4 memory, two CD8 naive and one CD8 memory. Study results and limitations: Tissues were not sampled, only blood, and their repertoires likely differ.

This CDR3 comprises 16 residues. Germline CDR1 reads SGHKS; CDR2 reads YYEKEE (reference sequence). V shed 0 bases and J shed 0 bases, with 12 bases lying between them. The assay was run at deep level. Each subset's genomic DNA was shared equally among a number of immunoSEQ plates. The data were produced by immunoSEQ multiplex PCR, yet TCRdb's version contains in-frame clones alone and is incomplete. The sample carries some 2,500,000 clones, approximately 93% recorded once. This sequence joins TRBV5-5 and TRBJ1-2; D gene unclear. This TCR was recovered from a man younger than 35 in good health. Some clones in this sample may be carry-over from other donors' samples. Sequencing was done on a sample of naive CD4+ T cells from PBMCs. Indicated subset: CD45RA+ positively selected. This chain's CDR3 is CASSLAALRANYGYTF. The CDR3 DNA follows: TGTGCCAGCAGCTTGGCGGCGTTGCGAGCTAACTATGGCTACACCTTC.